What follows describes a single T cell receptor beta chain. In the original workflow: By means of reference gene primer amplification, nucleated cell counts were estimated. Only in-frame clones appear in the TCRdb table, and some are missing; sequencing was by immunoSEQ multiplex PCR. The DNA was the basis for D and trimming; V, J and clone size are from that table. Of fewer than 250,000 clones detected, around 85% appear once; the ten largest clones hold around 10%. Individuals drawn from about 26 US areas were about 18 to 95 years old. Self-reported history from a screening survey and questionnaire set each donor's cohort. The data were taken from a study of blood T cell repertoires in COVID-19. Turning to the study itself: Nucleic acid was either cDNA or gDNA, and it came from T cells, B-cell-depleted T cells, or PBMCs.

This receptor was identified in a woman aged 45-65 years with acute COVID-19. Sequencing was performed on PBMCs or T cells enriched from blood (not recorded which).

DNA for the CDR3: TGTGCCTGGAGTGGAACCACTACACCCCTCCACTTT. Protein sequence: CAWSGTTTPLHF. The chain uses TRBV30 and TRBJ1-6; the D is unclear. This CDR3 is built from 12 residues. Germline CDR1 GTSNPN, CDR2 SVGIG (reference sequence). V lost 1 base, J lost 11 bases, and 9 bases lay in between.